This record covers a single T cell receptor (beta chain). These data are taken from a study of blood T cell repertoires in COVID-19. Profiling relied on immunoSEQ multiplex PCR, and the TCRdb table lists in-frame clones only, not all of them. The sample lists about 160,000 clones, roughly 90% seen once, with 3% to 4.5% in the top ten. Losses at the gene ends were 1 base for V and 11 bases for J; bases not matched to a gene: 16. The V gene's germline CDR1 is SGHTA and CDR2 FQGNSA. There are 16 residues in the CDR3. The TCR sequence derives from a woman aged 55-69 years who had recovered from COVID-19. The source material was peripheral blood. This chain joins TRBV7-2 and TRBJ2-7, with 8 bases that match TRBD1. The CDR3, as DNA: TGTGCCAGCAGCTTAGAAAGCTCCGGACAGGGCTGGCCGAAGTACTTC. Protein sequence: CASSLESSGQGWPKYF.